Given below is one TCR beta chain in context. The sample comes from a study of blood T cell repertoires in COVID-19. On the study more broadly: Nucleic acid was either cDNA or gDNA, and it came from T cells, B-cell-depleted T cells, or PBMCs.

Per the original data handling: Reference gene primer amplification gave estimated nucleated cell counts. Assay: immunoSEQ multiplex PCR; the TCRdb copy retains only in-frame clones and omits some. V and J calls and clone size are given by that table; D and trimming were obtained from the DNA. The repertoire holds around 460,000 clones, 80% to 90% seen once, with roughly 0.84% in the top ten. The sequence came from a man between 18 and 35 years old with COVID-19, enrolled during active disease. The sample was peripheral blood.

The CDR3 DNA reads as TGTGCCAGCAGTCAGGGGGGCCCTGGGGAGCTGTTTTTT. Translated, it gives CASSQGGPGELFF. J is TRBJ2-2 and V is TRBV12-3 or TRBV12-4; D is perhaps TRBD1 (7 bases). Trimming stripped 5 bases from V and 8 bases from J, with 12 bases between. The CDR3 extends over 13 amino acids.